This note documents a single T cell receptor (beta chain) sequence. Its antigen is as yet unknown. The PCR contained 60 Vbeta and 13 Jbeta primers. Measured with immunoSEQ multiplex PCR; TCRdb has only the in-frame clones, and not every one. This table has 210,000 or so clones, 85% appearing once. This entry is derived from a study of cytomegalovirus exposure and HLA in healthy donors. Overall study results and limits: With later analysis, a missense DCLRE1C variant became linked to TCR beta V- and J-gene trimming. The study recorded 150 to 200 TCR beta chains that were cytomegalovirus-associated.

V lost 2 bases to trimming and J lost 6 bases; unmatched junction nucleotides: 11. The germline V gene has CDR1 SGHRS and CDR2 YFSETQ. The CDR3 has 17 amino acids. The receptor was derived from a girl aged 2 to 10 in good health and CMV-seronegative. V is TRBV5-1 and J is TRBJ1-6, with 7 nucleotides matching TRBD1. The sequenced sample consisted of PBMCs. The CDR3, as DNA: TGCGCCAGCAGCTTTTCGACTGCGGGACAGTTTAATTCACCCCTCCACTTT. It is translated as CASSFSTAGQFNSPLHF. The whole variable domain, remainder taken from reference TRBV5-1 and TRBJ1-6, is KAGVTQTPRYLIKTRGQQVTLSCSPISGHRSVSWYQQTPGQGLQFLFEYFSETQRNKGNFPGRFSGRQFSNSRSEMNVSTLELGDSALYLCASSFSTAGQFNSPLHFGNGTRLTVT.